The next 29 T cell receptor beta chains were all read from a single sample in a study of spatial heterogeneity in lung cancer. Time point meaning: sample taken at primary tumor resection. The input material, whole RNA from tumor, nontumor lung or frozen PBMC, was sequenced unsorted. TCRdb re-called the 5' RACE reads through MiXCR, storing one row per CDR3 protein. The data contain 7,000 to 8,000 distinct CDR3 sequences, roughly 6.4% of them singletons. The source material was PBMCs, sampled at surgery. These receptors originate from a male donor with early-stage non-small cell lung cancer.

In its sample, this clonotype is medium-sized. As an off-target read in a library built for alpha chains, this beta chain has a frequency of little significance. The chain uses TRBV12-3 or TRBV12-4 and TRBJ2-3; the match to TRBD1 covers 11 bases. The V gene end was trimmed by 5 bases and the J gene end by 2 bases; junction bases not matched to a gene: 3. CDR3 length: 15 amino acids. The CDR3 spells CASSPDRGPTDTQYF. CDR3 bases: TGTGCCAGCAGTCCGGACAGGGGGCCCACAGATACGCAGTATTTT.

This clonotype was recorded many times. This beta chain is an off-target read within a library intended for alpha chains, so its frequency means little. The CDR3 here is CASTRGLGNNEQFF. The CDR3 DNA reads TGTGCCAGCACCCGTGGACTAGGTAATAATGAGCAGTTCTTC. The gene calls are TRBV3-1 and TRBJ2-1, with 7 nucleotides matching TRBD2. The V and J ends lost 7 bases and 7 bases, in that order; junction bases with no gene match: 10. The V gene's germline CDR1 is LGHDT and CDR2 YNNKEL (reference sequence). The CDR3 has 14 amino acids.

This clonotype was found many times. This beta chain is a stray sequence in a library constructed for alpha chains; its clone size is not meaningful. The chain recombines TRBV18 with TRBJ2-2; D not resolved. V gave up 3 bases and J gave up 0 bases, with 8 bases separating them. The CDR3 loop spans 15 amino acids. From germline, CDR1 is KGHSH and CDR2 LQKENI. CDR3 residues: CASSPGEANTGELFF. The CDR3 DNA sequence: TGTGCCAGCTCACCTGGGGAAGCGAACACCGGGGAGCTGTTTTTT.

This clonotype was recorded at least ten times. This beta chain came through as a stray read in a library set up for alpha chains, and its size says little. The chain recombines TRBV5-1 with TRBJ1-2, with TRBD1 as a possible D gene (5 bases). Germline V gene lookup returns CDR1 SGHRS and CDR2 YFSETQ. The CDR3 loop spans 14 amino acids. Trimming removed 0 bases at V and 8 bases at J, with 14 bases between. The chain's CDR3 is CASSLGLPGKGYTF. The CDR3 DNA reads as TGCGCCAGCAGCTTGGGTCTACCAGGGAAGGGCTACACCTTC.

This clonotype came up a few times. The library was designed around alpha chains, so this beta chain is a stray read whose abundance carries little weight. The rearrangement links TRBV2 to TRBJ1-5; D uncertain. Germline-derived CDR1 and CDR2 are SNHLY and FYNNEI. The CDR3 spans 15 residues. V gave up 2 bases and J gave up 2 bases, with 10 bases separating them. The CDR3 region has the DNA TGTGCCAGCAGTGAAATCGGAGCCGGCAATCAGCCCCAGCATTTT. It specifies CASSEIGAGNQPQHF.

This clonotype appeared many times. The size of this beta chain means little, since it is a stray read in a library made for alpha chains. The CDR3, as DNA: TGCAGGGTTAATACGGGACAGACCACTTACGAGCAGTACGTC. Amino acids: CRVNTGQTTYEQYV. The chain combines TRBV29-1 with TRBJ2-7, with TRBD1 matching 7 bases. Looked up from germline, CDR1 is SQVTM and CDR2 is ANQGSEA. The CDR3 is made up of 14 amino acids.

This clonotype was found many times. A library made for alpha chains picked up this beta chain off target, so its size means little. The chain has TRBV20-1 and TRBJ2-2; 8 nucleotides line up with TRBD1. The CDR3 spans 14 residues. The germline gives CDR1 DFQATT, CDR2 SNEGSKA (reference sequence). V dropped 3 bases and J dropped 4; count of bases not matched to a gene: 4. This chain's CDR3 is CSASIQGGTGELFF. The CDR3 DNA reads TGCAGTGCTAGTATACAGGGGGGCACCGGGGAGCTGTTTTTT.

In this sample, this clonotype turned up a few times. This beta chain is an off-target read within a library intended for alpha chains, so its frequency means little. V and J are TRBV11-2 and TRBJ2-3; 8 bases match TRBD1. Trimming removed 4 bases from V and 4 bases from J; junction bases left unmatched: 7. The CDR3 is 15 amino acids. Germline V gene lookup returns CDR1 SGHAT and CDR2 FQNNGV. The CDR3: CASSSGGEMADTQYF. For the CDR3, the DNA is TGTGCCAGCAGCTCAGGGGGCGAGATGGCAGATACGCAGTATTTT.

This clonotype has a count of ten or more. This beta chain appears as a stray read in a library generated for alpha chains; its size is not informative. This rearrangement joins TRBV5-1 to TRBJ2-3; D gene ambiguous. Germline CDR1 is SGHRS and CDR2 is YFSETQ. The CDR3 sequence is 12 residues long. Trimming took 3 bases from V and 1 from J, leaving 3 bases between them. CDR3 in amino acids: CASSYGTDTQYF. CDR3 nucleotide sequence: TGCGCCAGCAGCTACGGCACAGATACGCAGTATTTT.

Many counts were recorded for this clonotype. This beta chain was picked up by a library intended for alpha chains and is off target, so its count carries little meaning. The CDR3 protein is CAWIPGQGTDTQYF. In nucleotides, the CDR3 is TGTGCCTGGATCCCGGGACAGGGCACAGATACGCAGTATTTT. The chain carries TRBV30 and TRBJ2-3; 8 bases line up with TRBD1. The germline V gene encodes CDR1 GTSNPN and CDR2 SVGIG (reference sequence). The CDR3 consists of 14 residues. The J segment lost 1 base and the V segment lost 4 bases, leaving 4 bases of the junction unmatched.

This clonotype was seen repeatedly, ten times or more. The library was designed around alpha chains, so this beta chain is a stray read whose abundance carries little weight. The rearrangement joins TRBV28 to TRBJ2-5, with no clear D. This CDR3 contains 12 residues. V lost 3 bases to trimming and J lost 2 bases, with 4 bases between them. CDR1 MDHEN and CDR2 SYDVKM come from the germline V gene. This chain's CDR3 is CASSFNQETQYF. For the CDR3, the DNA is TGTGCCAGCAGTTTCAATCAAGAGACCCAGTACTTC.

In this sample, this clonotype turned up many times. This beta chain is an off-target read within a library intended for alpha chains, so its frequency means little. J is TRBJ1-4 and V is TRBV9; maybe TRBD1 (6 bases). Trimming took 0 bases from V and 4 from J, leaving 10 bases between them. Germline loops: CDR1 SGDLS, CDR2 YYNGEE. The length of the CDR3 is 15 residues. For the CDR3, the DNA is TGTGCCAGCAGCGTAGATCAGGGGTATAATGAAAAACTGTTTTTT. As protein: CASSVDQGYNEKLFF.

Comment on this clonotype: For a library built for alpha chains, this beta chain is a stray read; little rests on its size. This chain joins TRBV19 and TRBJ2-2, with D unclear. V was clipped by 6 bases and J by 5 bases, with 10 bases between them. The V gene's germline CDR1 is LNHDA and CDR2 SQIVND (reference sequence). The CDR3 has 13 residues. The CDR3 region is CASRAYSTGELFF. The DNA for the CDR3 is TGTGCCAGTAGAGCTTATTCTACCGGGGAGCTGTTTTTT.

To note about this clonotype: Found in a library prepared for alpha chains, this beta chain is an off-target read, and its abundance has little meaning. V and J are TRBV19 and TRBJ2-3; D possibly uses TRBD1 or TRBD2 (5 bases each). The CDR3 runs to 15 residues. Germline CDR1 and CDR2: LNHDA and SQIVND (reference sequence). Trimming took off 5 bases at V and 5 bases at J, with 17 bases between the two ends. The CDR3 loop reads CASSVEQGREDTQYF. Here the CDR3 DNA reads TGTGCCAGTAGTGTCGAGCAGGGCCGGGAAGATACGCAGTATTTT.

This clonotype was counted at least ten times. This beta chain lies outside the target of a library built for alpha chains; its clone size means little. The chain couples TRBV14 to TRBJ2-1, with no clear D. V was trimmed by 1 base and J by 11 bases, leaving 6 bases between them. The CDR3 totals 11 residues. Germline V gene sequence: CDR1 SGHDN, CDR2 FVKESK. Here the CDR3 DNA reads TGTGCCAGCAGCCAAGGAGCCAAGCAGTTCTTC. Its protein is CASSQGAKQFF.

This clonotype occurred many times. This beta chain was picked up by a library intended for alpha chains and is off target, so its count carries little meaning. This chain links TRBV12-3 or TRBV12-4 with TRBJ1-2; 10 bases align to TRBD1. The length of the CDR3 is 14 residues. Trimming took 5 bases from V and 7 from J; bases not matched to a gene: 7. DNA of the CDR3: TGTGCCAGCAGTCCGGGGACAGGGGAGAGTGGCTACACCTTC. It encodes CASSPGTGESGYTF.

This clonotype was recorded at least ten times. Found in a library prepared for alpha chains, this beta chain is an off-target read, and its abundance has little meaning. The chain joins TRBV28 to TRBJ2-3; TRBD2 aligns across 8 bases. The CDR3 loop spans 16 amino acids. The trim removed 6 bases at V and 0 bases at J, leaving 8 bases unmatched. CDR1 MDHEN and CDR2 SYDVKM come from the germline V gene. As DNA, the CDR3 is TGTGCCAGCAGGTTAGCGGGGACTTCTAGCACAGATACGCAGTATTTT. Protein: CASRLAGTSSTDTQYF.

Comments on this clonotype: This beta chain represents an off-target read in a library built for alpha chains; its size is of limited meaning. The chain joins TRBV4-1 to TRBJ1-2; TRBD1 matches at 7 bases. The CDR3 is 14 amino acids. Germline CDR1 MGHRA, CDR2 YSYEKL. With 2 bases clipped from V and 2 bases from J, the junction kept 2 bases outside the gene matches. CDR3 DNA sequence: TGCGCCAGCAGCCAAACACAGGGGAACTATGGCTACACCTTC. It specifies CASSQTQGNYGYTF.

This clonotype occurred many times. This beta chain turned up in a library designed for alpha chains; as an off-target read, its abundance says little. V and J are TRBV7-6 and TRBJ2-7; D uncertain. Trimming stripped 1 base from V and 6 bases from J, with 16 bases between. CDR1 and CDR2 from the germline V gene are SGHVS and FNYEAQ. The CDR3 is 15 residues long. Here the CDR3 reads CASSLEAGYSTEQYF. Written as DNA, the CDR3 is TGTGCCAGCAGCTTAGAGGCCGGATATTCTACCGAGCAGTACTTC.

This clonotype was seen many times. Found in a library prepared for alpha chains, this beta chain is an off-target read, and its abundance has little meaning. The chain is built from TRBV6-4 and TRBJ2-1, with TRBD1 matching over 11 bases. The CDR3 is 15 residues long. Germline V lookup: CDR1 MRHNA, CDR2 SNTAGT. Trimming at V came to 4 bases and at J to 4 bases, leaving 3 bases not matched to a gene. The CDR3 reads CASSVGTGGYNEQFF. CDR3 nucleotides: TGTGCCAGCAGTGTGGGGACAGGGGGTTACAATGAGCAGTTCTTC.

This clonotype was detected many times. A library made for alpha chains picked up this beta chain off target, so its size means little. V usage is TRBV5-1 and J usage is TRBJ2-5; 8 nucleotides align to TRBD2. Germline CDR1 and CDR2: SGHRS and YFSETQ. The CDR3 covers 14 residues. V lost 7 bases to trimming and J lost 3 bases; unmatched junction nucleotides: 8. CDR3 nucleotides: TGCGCCAGCGGAACAGCGGGAGTTGAAGAGACCCAGTACTTC. Translation gives CASGTAGVEETQYF.

Judged by abundance, this clonotype is large. A library prepared for alpha chains yielded this beta chain as an off-target read; its size is of little meaning. The gene calls are TRBV2 and TRBJ2-3; 7 bases are shared with TRBD1. V was pared by 4 bases and J by 0 bases, with 4 bases of the junction left unmatched. The CDR3 has 15 residues. The germline gives CDR1 SNHLY, CDR2 FYNNEI. In DNA form, the CDR3 reads TGTGCCAGCAGTGGGGGGACAGCTAGCACAGATACGCAGTATTTT. Residues: CASSGGTASTDTQYF.

This clonotype was seen repeatedly, ten times or more. With the library built for alpha chains, this beta chain is off target and its frequency is not meaningful. The V and J genes are TRBV4-2 and TRBJ2-5, with D unclear. The CDR3 contains 14 residues. The ends were cut back, 0 bases at V and 5 bases at J, with 10 bases in the middle. CDR1 and CDR2 (germline): LGHNA, YNFKEQ. For the CDR3, the DNA is TGTGCCAGCAGCCAAGATGTGGTTGCGGAGACCCAGTACTTC. Translation: CASSQDVVAETQYF.

This clonotype was seen ten or more times. A library made for alpha chains picked up this beta chain off target, so its size means little. The chain employs TRBV25-1 and TRBJ2-3, with TRBD2 matching 9 bases. The V gene end was trimmed by 3 bases and the J gene end by 2 bases; junction bases not matched to a gene: 3. Germline V gene lookup returns CDR1 MGHDK and CDR2 SYGVNS. This CDR3 is built from 15 residues. CDR3 sequence (DNA): TGTGCCAGCAGTGATACTAGCGGGTTCACAGATACGCAGTATTTT. Translating gives CASSDTSGFTDTQYF.

In its sample, this clonotype was seen many times. Within a library made for alpha chains, this beta chain is off target, and its count is uninformative. This chain uses TRBV28 with TRBJ1-2; no definite D call. CDR3 size: 12 residues. V lost 6 bases and J lost 8, with 13 bases in between. Germline V gene data show CDR1 as MDHEN and CDR2 as SYDVKM. CDR3 DNA: TGTGCCAGCAGCCTACCTGGGAGAGGCTACACCTTC. Translating gives CASSLPGRGYTF.

This clonotype was counted at least ten times. Little can be read into the size of this beta chain, an off-target read in a library designed for alpha chains. J is TRBJ1-2 and V is TRBV19; the D gene is possibly TRBD1 (6 bases). The CDR3 runs 13 residues. Trimming removed 7 bases from V and 4 bases from J, with 13 bases in between. Per germline, CDR1 LNHDA and CDR2 SQIVND (reference sequence). Here the CDR3 reads CASNEGVGYGYTF. In nucleotides, the CDR3 is TGTGCCAGTAATGAGGGGGTCGGCTATGGCTACACCTTC.

Comments on this clonotype: This beta chain is off target for a library built for alpha chains, so its abundance means little. This chain connects TRBV4-2 to TRBJ2-7; TRBD1 is a possible D gene (6 bases). V lost 2 bases, J lost 4 bases, and 15 bases lay in between. Per the germline V gene, CDR1 is LGHNA and CDR2 is YNFKEQ. The CDR3 extends over 15 amino acids. The CDR3 DNA sequence: TGTGCCAGCAGCCAAACCAGGGGACCTTTTTACGAGCAGTACTTC. Amino acid sequence: CASSQTRGPFYEQYF.

In this sample, this clonotype turned up a few times. As an off-target read in a library built for alpha chains, this beta chain has a frequency of little significance. J is TRBJ2-1 and V is TRBV29-1; TRBD1 might be the D (5 bases). V was trimmed by 6 bases and J by 8 bases, leaving 17 bases between them. This CDR3 region has 13 residues. Germline V gene sequence: CDR1 SQVTM, CDR2 ANQGSEA. The CDR3 sequence is CSVRQNPWHEQFF. CDR3 coding DNA: TGCAGCGTACGACAGAACCCTTGGCATGAGCAGTTCTTC.

Worth noting for this clonotype: This beta chain is an unintended read in a library built for alpha chains; its size means little. CDR3 sequence: CASSLGAGHQPQHF. The CDR3 nucleotides are TGTGCCAGCAGCTTAGGGGCAGGCCATCAGCCCCAGCATTTT. This rearrangement joins TRBV7-9 to TRBJ1-5; unclear D gene. Per the germline V gene, CDR1 is SEHNR and CDR2 is FQNEAQ (reference sequence). V was pared by 1 base and J by 5 bases, with 9 bases between. The CDR3 has 14 amino acids.